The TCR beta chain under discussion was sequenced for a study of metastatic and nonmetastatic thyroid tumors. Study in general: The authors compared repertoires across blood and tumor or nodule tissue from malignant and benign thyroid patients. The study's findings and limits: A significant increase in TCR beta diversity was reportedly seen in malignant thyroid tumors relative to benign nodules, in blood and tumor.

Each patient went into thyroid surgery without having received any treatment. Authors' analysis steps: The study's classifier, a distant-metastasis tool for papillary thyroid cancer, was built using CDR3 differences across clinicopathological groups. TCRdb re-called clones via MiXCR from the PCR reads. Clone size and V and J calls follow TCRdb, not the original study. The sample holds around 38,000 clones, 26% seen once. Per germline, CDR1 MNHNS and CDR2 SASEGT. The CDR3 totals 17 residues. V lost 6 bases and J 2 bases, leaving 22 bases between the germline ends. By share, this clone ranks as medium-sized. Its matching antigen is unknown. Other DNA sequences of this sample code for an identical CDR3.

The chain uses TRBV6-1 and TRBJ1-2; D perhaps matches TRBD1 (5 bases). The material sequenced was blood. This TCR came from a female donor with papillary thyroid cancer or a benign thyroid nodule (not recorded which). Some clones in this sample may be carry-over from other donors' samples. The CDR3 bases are TGTGCCAGCAGGACCGTGGGGCCCCCTCGGCGGAACTATGGCTACACCTTC. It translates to CASRTVGPPRRNYGYTF.